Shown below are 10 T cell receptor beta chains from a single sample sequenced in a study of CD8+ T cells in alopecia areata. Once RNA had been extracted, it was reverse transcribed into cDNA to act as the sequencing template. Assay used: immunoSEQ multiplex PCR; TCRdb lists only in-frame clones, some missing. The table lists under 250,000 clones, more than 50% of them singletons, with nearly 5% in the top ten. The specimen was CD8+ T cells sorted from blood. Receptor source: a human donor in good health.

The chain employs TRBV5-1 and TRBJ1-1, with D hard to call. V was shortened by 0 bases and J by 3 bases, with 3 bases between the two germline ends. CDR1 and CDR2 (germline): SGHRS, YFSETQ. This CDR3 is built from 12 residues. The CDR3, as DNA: TGCGCCAGCAGCTTGGGCTACACTGAAGCTTTCTTT. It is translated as CASSLGYTEAFF.

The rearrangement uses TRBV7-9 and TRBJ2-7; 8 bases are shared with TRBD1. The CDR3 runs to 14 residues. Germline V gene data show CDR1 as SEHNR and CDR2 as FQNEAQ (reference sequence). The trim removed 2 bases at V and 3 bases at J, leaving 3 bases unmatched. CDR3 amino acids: CASSLPGQDYEQYF. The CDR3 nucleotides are TGTGCCAGCAGCTTACCGGGACAGGACTACGAGCAGTACTTC.

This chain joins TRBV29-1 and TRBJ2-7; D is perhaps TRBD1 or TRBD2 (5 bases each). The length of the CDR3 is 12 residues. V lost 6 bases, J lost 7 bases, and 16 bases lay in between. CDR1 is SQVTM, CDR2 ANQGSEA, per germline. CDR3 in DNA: TGCAGCGTCATCGGGACCGGTGGAGAGCAGTACTTC. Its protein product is CSVIGTGGEQYF.

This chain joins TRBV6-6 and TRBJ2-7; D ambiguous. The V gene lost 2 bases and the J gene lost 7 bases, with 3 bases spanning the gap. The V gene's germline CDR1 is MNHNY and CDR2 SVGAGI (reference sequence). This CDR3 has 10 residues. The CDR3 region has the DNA TGTGCCAGCAGTTACGGTGAGCAGTACTTC. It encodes CASSYGEQYF.

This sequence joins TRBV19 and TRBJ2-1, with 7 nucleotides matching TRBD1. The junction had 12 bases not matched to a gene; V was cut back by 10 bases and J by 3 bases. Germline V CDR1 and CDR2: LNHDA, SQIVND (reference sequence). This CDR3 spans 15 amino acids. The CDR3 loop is CATTGPGQNYNEQFF. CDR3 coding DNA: TGTGCCACAACCGGACCGGGACAGAACTACAATGAGCAGTTCTTC. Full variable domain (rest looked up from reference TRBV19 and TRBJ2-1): DGGITQSPKYLFRKEGQNVTLSCEQNLNHDAMYWYRQDPGQGLRLIYYSQIVNDFQKGDIAEGYSVSREKKESFPLTVTSAQKNPTAFYLCATTGPGQNYNEQFFGPGTRLTVL.

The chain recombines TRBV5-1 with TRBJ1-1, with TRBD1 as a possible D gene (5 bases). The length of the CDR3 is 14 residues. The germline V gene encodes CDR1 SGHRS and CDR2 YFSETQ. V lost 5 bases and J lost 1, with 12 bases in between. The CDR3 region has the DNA TGCGCCAGCAGACCAGTTGGGGGGAACACTGAAGCTTTCTTT. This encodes CASRPVGGNTEAFF.

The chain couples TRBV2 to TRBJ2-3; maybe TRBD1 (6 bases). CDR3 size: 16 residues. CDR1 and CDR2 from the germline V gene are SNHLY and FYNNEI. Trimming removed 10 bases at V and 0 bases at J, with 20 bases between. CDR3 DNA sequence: TGTGCCAAGAGGGGGACACCTGAATCTAGCACAGATACGCAGTATTTT. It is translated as CAKRGTPESSTDTQYF.

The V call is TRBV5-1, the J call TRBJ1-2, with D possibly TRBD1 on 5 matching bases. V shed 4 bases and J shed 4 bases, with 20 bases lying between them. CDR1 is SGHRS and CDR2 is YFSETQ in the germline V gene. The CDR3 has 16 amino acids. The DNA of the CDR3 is TGCGCCAGCAGCCCGGACGGGGCCGCTCGGGTCTATGGCTACACCTTC. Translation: CASSPDGAARVYGYTF.

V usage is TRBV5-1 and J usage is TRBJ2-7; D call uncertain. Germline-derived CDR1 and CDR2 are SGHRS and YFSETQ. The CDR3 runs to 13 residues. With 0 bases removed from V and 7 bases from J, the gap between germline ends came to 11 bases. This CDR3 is CASSLESSEEQYF. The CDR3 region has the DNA TGCGCCAGCAGCTTGGAGTCAAGCGAGGAGCAGTACTTC.

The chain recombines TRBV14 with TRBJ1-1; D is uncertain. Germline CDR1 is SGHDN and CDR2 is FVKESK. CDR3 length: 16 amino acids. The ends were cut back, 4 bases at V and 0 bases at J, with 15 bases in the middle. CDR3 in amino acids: CASSPTRRQMNTEAFF. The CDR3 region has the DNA TGTGCCAGCAGCCCGACGAGGCGGCAGATGAACACTGAAGCTTTCTTT.